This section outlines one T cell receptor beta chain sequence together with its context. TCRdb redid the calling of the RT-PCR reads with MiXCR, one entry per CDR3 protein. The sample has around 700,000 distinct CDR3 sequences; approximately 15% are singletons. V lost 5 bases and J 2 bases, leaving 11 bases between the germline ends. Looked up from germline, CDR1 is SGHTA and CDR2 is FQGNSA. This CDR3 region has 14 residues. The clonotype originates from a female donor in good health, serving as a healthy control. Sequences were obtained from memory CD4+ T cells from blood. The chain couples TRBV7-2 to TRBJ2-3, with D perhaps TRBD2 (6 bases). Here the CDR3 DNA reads TGTGCCAGCAGCCGGGACTTTTACACAGATACGCAGTATTTT. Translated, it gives CASSRDFYTDTQYF. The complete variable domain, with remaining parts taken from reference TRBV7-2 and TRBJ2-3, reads GAGVSQSPSNKVTEKGKDVELRCDPISGHTALYWYRQSLGQGLEFLIYFQGNSAPDKSGLPSDRFSAERTGGSVSTLTIQRTQQEDSAVYLCASSRDFYTDTQYFGPGTRLTVL.